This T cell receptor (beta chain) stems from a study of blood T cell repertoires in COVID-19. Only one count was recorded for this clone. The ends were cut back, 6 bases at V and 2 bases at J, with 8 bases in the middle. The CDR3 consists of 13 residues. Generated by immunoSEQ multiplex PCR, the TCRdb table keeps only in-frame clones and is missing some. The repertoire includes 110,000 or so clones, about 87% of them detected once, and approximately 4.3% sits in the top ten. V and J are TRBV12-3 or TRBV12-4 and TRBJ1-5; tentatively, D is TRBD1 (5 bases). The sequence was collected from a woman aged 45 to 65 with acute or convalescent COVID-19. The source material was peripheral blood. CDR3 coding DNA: TGTGCCAGCAGCAGGGCCCGCAATCAGCCCCAGCATTTT. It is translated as CASSRARNQPQHF.